The 2 T cell receptor beta chains listed next were all sequenced from one sample in a study of blood T cell repertoires in COVID-19. Here immunoSEQ multiplex PCR was the method, and the copy in TCRdb shows in-frame clones only, minus some. The sample consists of more than 200,000 clones, over 65% of them appearing once. The sequencing sample was made of peripheral blood. These TCRs come from a woman in her 70s with active or convalescent COVID-19.

The rearrangement links TRBV12-3 or TRBV12-4 to TRBJ2-2; perhaps TRBD1 as D (6 bases). The CDR3 totals 12 residues. The V end was cut by 7 bases, the J end by 6 bases, with 9 bases between. CDR3: CASKWTAGELFF. The DNA for the CDR3 is TGTGCCAGCAAGTGGACAGCCGGGGAGCTGTTTTTT.

This clone has only a few counts. The chain recombines TRBV4-2 with TRBJ1-5; weak D call: TRBD1 (5 bases). Trimming left V 5 bases short and J 5 bases short, with 10 bases between. This CDR3 is 13 amino acids long. Looked up from germline, CDR1 is LGHNA and CDR2 is YNFKEQ. The CDR3 sequence is CASSGGADQPQHF. The CDR3 nucleotides are TGTGCCAGCAGCGGTGGGGCCGATCAGCCCCAGCATTTT.